Each of the 10 T cell receptor beta chains below was sequenced from the same sample in a study of OX40 agonist ivuxolimab in advanced cancers. To prepare the library, the immunoSEQ multiplex PCR assay was applied. TCRdb's version of the immuneACCESS table is confined to in-frame rearrangements and falls short of the full clone set. An unresolved V gene accounts for under half of the shortfall where checked; the remainder is of unknown origin. This sample comprises roughly 11,000 clones, approximately 80% of them detected only once. About 14% of the sample goes to the ten largest clones. Specimen: CD4+ or CD8+ T cells sorted from blood, collected in a trial of the OX40 agonist ivuxolimab. The receptor source for this set is an adult with an advanced solid tumor such as melanoma, head and neck, liver or kidney cancer.

This clone has a single count. The chain uses TRBV7-3 and TRBJ2-1, with D uncertain. This CDR3 has 13 amino acids. Germline CDR1 is SGHTA and CDR2 is FQGTGA. V was trimmed by 2 bases and J by 6 bases, leaving 8 bases between them. CDR3 region: CASSLLPGNEQFF. In nucleotides, the CDR3 is TGTGCCAGCAGCTTACTTCCCGGCAATGAGCAGTTCTTC.

The chain carries TRBV10-3 and TRBJ2-4; D unresolved. The germline CDR1 and CDR2 sequences are ENHRY and SYGVKD. V lost 6 bases to trimming and J lost 8 bases, with 11 bases between them. The CDR3 is 12 residues long. DNA of the CDR3: TGTGCCATCAGCCCTGCATCCGACATTCAGTACTTC. As protein: CAISPASDIQYF.

This chain connects TRBV6-5 to TRBJ1-1; D might be TRBD1 (5 bases). CDR3 length: 13 residues. Between the trimmed V and J ends, which lost 4 bases and 1 base, there was a span of 7 bases. Germline V gives CDR1 MNHEY, CDR2 SVGAGI. The CDR3 DNA is TGTGCCAGCAGTTGGGGGGGGAACACTGAAGCTTTCTTT. Residues: CASSWGGNTEAFF.

This chain links TRBV5-1 with TRBJ2-7; 7 positions match TRBD2. The germline V gene encodes CDR1 SGHRS and CDR2 YFSETQ. The CDR3 totals 14 residues. Trimming removed 5 bases from V and 6 bases from J; junction bases left unmatched: 11. The CDR3 spells CASSRGIGGGEQYF. The CDR3 DNA follows: TGCGCCAGCAGTCGAGGGATCGGCGGGGGCGAGCAGTACTTC. The whole variable domain, remainder taken from reference TRBV5-1 and TRBJ2-7, is KAGVTQTPRYLIKTRGQQVTLSCSPISGHRSVSWYQQTPGQGLQFLFEYFSETQRNKGNFPGRFSGRQFSNSRSEMNVSTLELGDSALYLCASSRGIGGGEQYFGPGTRLTVT.

The rearrangement uses TRBV2 and TRBJ2-1; no definite D call. CDR1 is SNHLY, CDR2 FYNNEI, per germline. The CDR3 covers 11 residues. With 1 base removed from V and 9 bases from J, the gap between germline ends came to 4 bases. The CDR3 region is CASSEGFEQFF. CDR3 sequence (DNA): TGTGCCAGCAGTGAAGGTTTTGAGCAGTTCTTC.

The J gene is TRBJ1-3, the V gene TRBV6-5; D call uncertain. In germline, CDR1 is MNHEY, CDR2 SVGAGI. V lost 6 bases and J 7 bases, leaving 10 bases between the germline ends. There are 12 residues in the CDR3. CDR3 protein: CASSLRVNTIYF. CDR3 coding DNA: TGTGCCAGCAGCTTACGAGTGAACACCATATATTTT.

V and J are TRBV27 and TRBJ1-2; possible D gene TRBD1, 6 bases. Germline-derived CDR1 and CDR2 are MNHEY and SMNVEV (reference sequence). Deletions cut 3 bases from V and 6 bases from J, with 11 bases between. CDR3 size: 13 residues. The CDR3 region is CASSLNRVNGYTF. The CDR3 DNA reads as TGTGCCAGCAGTTTGAACAGGGTCAATGGCTACACCTTC.

The gene calls are TRBV13 and TRBJ1-5; D is possibly TRBD1 (6 bases). V shed 0 bases and J shed 0 bases, with 12 bases lying between them. This CDR3 comprises 17 residues. Germline CDR1 and CDR2: PRHDT and FYEKMQ (reference sequence). The CDR3 is CASSLGGGWDSNQPQHF. The CDR3 bases are TGTGCCAGCAGCTTAGGTGGGGGCTGGGATAGCAATCAGCCCCAGCATTTT.

The CDR3 protein is CASSSWTSGGRATGELFF. CDR3 nucleotides: TGTGCCAGCAGTTCCTGGACTAGCGGGGGGCGGGCCACCGGGGAGCTGTTTTTT. The V and J genes are TRBV27 and TRBJ2-2, with 14 positions matching TRBD2. Losses at the gene ends were 4 bases for V and 4 bases for J; bases not matched to a gene: 8. This CDR3 is built from 18 residues. Germline V gives CDR1 MNHEY, CDR2 SMNVEV (reference sequence).

This chain joins TRBV7-9 and TRBJ1-2; TRBD1 agrees at 9 bases. The CDR3 extends over 16 amino acids. Germline V gene lookup returns CDR1 SEHNR and CDR2 FQNEAQ (reference sequence). The junction had 11 bases not matched to a gene; V was cut back by 6 bases and J by 3 bases. The CDR3 bases are TGTGCCAGCAGTCTTACAGGGGGCTTTGAGGACTATGGCTACACCTTC. Translating gives CASSLTGGFEDYGYTF.